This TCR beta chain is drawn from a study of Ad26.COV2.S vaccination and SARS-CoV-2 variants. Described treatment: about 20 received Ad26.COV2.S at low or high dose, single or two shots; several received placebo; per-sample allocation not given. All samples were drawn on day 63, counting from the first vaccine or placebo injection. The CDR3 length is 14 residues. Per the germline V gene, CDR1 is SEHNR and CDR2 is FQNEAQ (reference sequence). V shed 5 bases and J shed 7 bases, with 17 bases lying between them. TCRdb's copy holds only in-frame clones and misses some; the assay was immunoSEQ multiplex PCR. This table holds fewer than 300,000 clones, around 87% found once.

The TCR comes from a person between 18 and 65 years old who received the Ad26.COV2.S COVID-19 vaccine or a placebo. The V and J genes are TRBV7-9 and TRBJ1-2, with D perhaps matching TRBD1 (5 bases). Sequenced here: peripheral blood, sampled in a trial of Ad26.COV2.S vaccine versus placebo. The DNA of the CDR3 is TGTGCCAGCAGCCGTATTGAGGGGCTTCGTGGCTACACCTTC. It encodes CASSRIEGLRGYTF. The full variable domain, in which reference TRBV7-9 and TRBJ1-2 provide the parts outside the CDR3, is DTGVSQNPRHKITKRGQNVTFRCDPISEHNRLYWYRQTLGQGPEFLTYFQNEAQLEKSRLLSDRFSAERPKGSFSTLEIQRTEQGDSAMYLCASSRIEGLRGYTFGSGTRLTVV.